The rows below give T cell receptor beta chains drawn from one sample of a study of cytomegalovirus exposure and HLA in healthy donors. The repertoire was sequenced with immunoSEQ multiplex PCR; TCRdb's copy has only in-frame clones and lacks some. The sample data list approximately 190,000 clones. The sample comprised PBMCs. These receptor sequences come from a boy younger than 18 in good health and CMV-seronegative. Each CDR3 is given without its conserved first and last residue. The order of the fields is D gene, V gene, J gene, CDR3 protein. The D gene is left open where the match is weak.

d_gene: TRBD2; v_gene: TRBV18; j_gene: TRBJ2-7; CDR3aa: ASYPGSGDPIQY
d_gene: NA; v_gene: TRBV6-5; j_gene: TRBJ2-5; CDR3aa: ASAASQETQY
d_gene: NA; v_gene: TRBV30; j_gene: TRBJ2-1; CDR3aa: AWSGGALGNEQF
d_gene: TRBD2; v_gene: TRBV7-9; j_gene: TRBJ2-3; CDR3aa: ASSPGLAADTQY
d_gene: NA; v_gene: TRBV7-3; j_gene: TRBJ2-6; CDR3aa: ASSPIKTGANVLT
d_gene: NA; v_gene: TRBV9; j_gene: TRBJ2-3; CDR3aa: ASSVEPDTQY
d_gene: TRBD2; v_gene: TRBV5-6; j_gene: TRBJ2-1; CDR3aa: ASSPLAGGDGYTI
d_gene: NA; v_gene: TRBV25-1; j_gene: TRBJ2-7; CDR3aa: AGREGEGPHEQY
d_gene: NA; v_gene: TRBV30; j_gene: TRBJ2-3; CDR3aa: AWSFGGGTDTQY
d_gene: TRBD1; v_gene: TRBV25-1; j_gene: TRBJ1-2; CDR3aa: ASSTGTGVYGYT
d_gene: NA; v_gene: TRBV7-3; j_gene: TRBJ2-2; CDR3aa: ASSLNRAGSNTGELF
d_gene: NA; v_gene: TRBV5-1; j_gene: TRBJ2-5; CDR3aa: ASSFRPDQETQY
d_gene: NA; v_gene: TRBV7-2; j_gene: TRBJ2-7; CDR3aa: ASSLSSLDRPD
d_gene: NA; v_gene: TRBV19; j_gene: TRBJ2-7; CDR3aa: ASSIGGPVGFYEQY
d_gene: NA; v_gene: TRBV19; j_gene: TRBJ1-2; CDR3aa: ASSIPRGSHYGYT
d_gene: NA; v_gene: TRBV9; j_gene: TRBJ1-1; CDR3aa: ASSVGTDYTEAF
d_gene: TRBD2; v_gene: TRBV7-2; j_gene: TRBJ2-2; CDR3aa: ASSRGGASTGELF
d_gene: NA; v_gene: TRBV28; j_gene: TRBJ1-1; CDR3aa: ASIEAGGTGTEAF
d_gene: NA; v_gene: TRBV6-1; j_gene: TRBJ1-1; CDR3aa: ALEPGPQAF
d_gene: TRBD1; v_gene: TRBV9; j_gene: TRBJ2-2; CDR3aa: ASSEAWTGNTGELF
d_gene: TRBD2; v_gene: TRBV4-3; j_gene: TRBJ2-5; CDR3aa: ASSQDWTSGQTQY
d_gene: NA; v_gene: TRBV6-5; j_gene: TRBJ1-5; CDR3aa: ASRNRQTNQPQH
d_gene: NA; v_gene: TRBV7-8; j_gene: TRBJ1-1; CDR3aa: ASSKRYLMNTEAF
d_gene: TRBD2; v_gene: TRBV2; j_gene: TRBJ2-5; CDR3aa: ASSVPSGEQETQY
d_gene: NA; v_gene: TRBV2; j_gene: TRBJ1-1; CDR3aa: ASSAWQGRTEAF
d_gene: TRBD1; v_gene: TRBV5-8; j_gene: TRBJ1-4; CDR3aa: ASSRQGSREKLF
d_gene: TRBD1; v_gene: TRBV18; j_gene: TRBJ2-7; CDR3aa: ASSLRQGESSYEQY
d_gene: TRBD2; v_gene: TRBV5-1; j_gene: TRBJ2-5; CDR3aa: ASSAGGAGETQY
d_gene: NA; v_gene: TRBV7-2; j_gene: TRBJ2-5; CDR3aa: ASSYHLGIAQETQY
d_gene: NA; v_gene: TRBV19; j_gene: TRBJ1-2; CDR3aa: ASTWQGYHGYT
d_gene: NA; v_gene: TRBV27; j_gene: TRBJ1-6; CDR3aa: ASSFVTAYNSPLH
d_gene: NA; v_gene: TRBV5-1; j_gene: TRBJ2-1; CDR3aa: ASSLALRGPEQF
d_gene: NA; v_gene: TRBV7-3; j_gene: TRBJ1-5; CDR3aa: ASSPPGICNQPQH
d_gene: TRBD1; v_gene: TRBV6-6; j_gene: TRBJ1-5; CDR3aa: ASRVQGNNQPQH
d_gene: NA; v_gene: TRBV11-2; j_gene: TRBJ2-7; CDR3aa: ASSWVSGWGSYEQY
d_gene: NA; v_gene: TRBV4-1; j_gene: TRBJ1-2; CDR3aa: ASSQAGYGYT
d_gene: NA; v_gene: TRBV7-9; j_gene: TRBJ1-4; CDR3aa: ASSSDSPTNEKLF
d_gene: TRBD2; v_gene: TRBV6-6; j_gene: TRBJ2-1; CDR3aa: ASTTSGDNEQF
d_gene: TRBD2; v_gene: TRBV27; j_gene: TRBJ2-7; CDR3aa: ASSFGSGGAYEQY
d_gene: NA; v_gene: TRBV9; j_gene: TRBJ1-1; CDR3aa: ASSQTENTEAF
d_gene: NA; v_gene: TRBV5-1; j_gene: TRBJ2-5; CDR3aa: ASSLGREETQY
d_gene: TRBD2; v_gene: TRBV5-1; j_gene: TRBJ2-3; CDR3aa: ASSPTLAGKRDTQY
d_gene: TRBD1; v_gene: TRBV28; j_gene: TRBJ1-2; CDR3aa: ASSFPDRATYGYT
d_gene: NA; v_gene: TRBV6-4; j_gene: TRBJ1-5; CDR3aa: ASSESLGNQPQH
d_gene: NA; v_gene: TRBV5-1; j_gene: TRBJ1-2; CDR3aa: ASSLLTVEARYGYT
d_gene: TRBD1; v_gene: TRBV15; j_gene: TRBJ1-5; CDR3aa: ATSGGTGINRNQPQH
d_gene: NA; v_gene: TRBV7-8; j_gene: TRBJ2-3; CDR3aa: ASSPRRGITDTQY
d_gene: NA; v_gene: TRBV11-3; j_gene: NA; CDR3aa: ASSSNSYEQY
d_gene: TRBD2; v_gene: TRBV7-3; j_gene: TRBJ2-1; CDR3aa: ASSKSRGSGGDNEQF
d_gene: NA; v_gene: TRBV15; j_gene: TRBJ1-6; CDR3aa: ATSRDFGSPLH
d_gene: NA; v_gene: TRBV6-1; j_gene: TRBJ2-3; CDR3aa: ASSFGGGGTDTQY
d_gene: NA; v_gene: TRBV9; j_gene: TRBJ1-4; CDR3aa: ASSVGTATNEKLF
d_gene: NA; v_gene: TRBV6-1; j_gene: TRBJ2-5; CDR3aa: ASLPGGSETQY
d_gene: NA; v_gene: TRBV7-9; j_gene: TRBJ1-5; CDR3aa: ASSSAGQGREQPQH
d_gene: NA; v_gene: TRBV7-2; j_gene: TRBJ1-6; CDR3aa: ASSLSWAGADNSPLH